The rows below give T cell receptor beta chains drawn from one sample of a study of CD8+ T cells in alopecia areata. Libraries were prepared by immunoSEQ multiplex PCR; TCRdb keeps only in-frame clonotypes and omits some of them. The data contain about 150,000 clones, around half of them singletons. Source: CD8+ T cells sorted from blood, taken at week 4, from a patient treated with tofacitinib. The receptors originated from a human donor with alopecia areata. CDR3s include the opening cysteine and the closing phenylalanine or tryptophan. The D gene is left open where the match is weak. Clone sizes are given selectively: once, few, many, or a class where the clone is expanded.

-	TRBJ2-7	-	TRBV13	TGTGCCAGCAGTCGATCATACCAGCCTCGGGACATTGTAGCTGGCGAGCAGTACTTC	CASSRSYQPRDIVAGEQYF
-	TRBJ2-7	-	TRBV2	TGTGCCAGCAGTGATGGACCTTACGAGCAGTACTTC	CASSDGPYEQYF
-	TRBJ2-7	TRBD1	TRBV15	TGTGCCACCAGCAGAGGGACAGGGTTTTACGAGCAGTACTTC	CATSRGTGFYEQYF
-	TRBJ2-5	-	TRBV13	TGTGCCAGCAGCTTGGAAGGACTTACGGAGACCCAGTACTTC	CASSLEGLTETQYF
-	TRBJ1-2	TRBD1	TRBV9	TGTGCCAGCAGCCCCACAGGGGGCGCACTTAACTATGGCTACACCTTC	CASSPTGGALNYGYTF
few	TRBJ2-1	-	TRBV13	TGTGCCAGCAGTGAGCCTAGCTCCTACAATGAGCAGTTCTTC	CASSEPSSYNEQFF
few	TRBJ2-3	-	TRBV2	TGTGCCAGCAGTGACAGGGTAGATACGCAGTATTTT	CASSDRVDTQYF
-	TRBJ2-1	-	TRBV7-9	TGTGCCAGCAGCCCGAGGTCTGAGCAGTTCTTC	CASSPRSEQFF
few	TRBJ2-1	-	TRBV5-4	TGTGCCAGCAGCTTGGCCGGAAATCTCCAGTTCTTC	CASSLAGNLQFF
few	TRBJ2-1	-	TRBV13	TGTGCCAGCAGCTTAGTTGCGAATACCTACAATGAGCAGTTCTTC	CASSLVANTYNEQFF
-	TRBJ2-1	TRBD2	TRBV4-1	TGCGCCAGCAGCCAAGATGGGGCCGGGACTAGTCTTTACAATGAGCAGTTCTTC	CASSQDGAGTSLYNEQFF
once	TRBJ2-5	-	TRBV5-6	TGTGCCAGCAGCATCGCGGGACAGTTCCAAGAGACCCAGTACTTC	CASSIAGQFQETQYF
-	TRBJ2-2	TRBD1	TRBV27	TGTGCCAGCAGTTTATCGACTCAGGGGGACACCGGGGAGCTGTTTTTT	CASSLSTQGDTGELFF
-	TRBJ2-7	TRBD1	TRBV7-9	TGTGCCAGCAGCTTGCTGTCGAATATGGACAGGTTGGACGAGCAGTACTTC	CASSLLSNMDRLDEQYF
-	TRBJ1-2	TRBD1	TRBV7-9	TGTGCCAGCAGCTCAACCGGGGACAGCTATGGCTACACCTTC	CASSSTGDSYGYTF
few	TRBJ1-2	TRBD1	TRBV29-1	TGCAGCGTTGAACCGGGACAGGGTTGGTCTGGCTACACCTTC	CSVEPGQGWSGYTF
-	TRBJ1-5	-	TRBV27	TGTGCCAGCAGCATCACCCTCGGCCAGCAGCCCCAGCATTTT	CASSITLGQQPQHF
-	TRBJ1-1	TRBD1	TRBV30	TGTGCCTGGAGTGTGGACAGGGACACTGAAGCTTTCTTT	CAWSVDRDTEAFF
-	TRBJ2-7	-	TRBV30	TGTGCCTGGAGTGTCGACGGCTCCTACGAGCAGTACTTC	CAWSVDGSYEQYF
few	TRBJ2-5	TRBD2	TRBV2	TGTGCCCTCGGGGGGGGGCCGAGAGAGACCCAGTACTTC	CALGGGPRETQYF
-	TRBJ2-2	-	TRBV6-5	TGTGCCAGCAGGTCAGGGCCCCCCTCCACCGGGGAGCTGTTTTTT	CASRSGPPSTGELFF
-	TRBJ2-7	TRBD2	TRBV4-3	TGCGCCAGCAGCCCCTACCCTGGCGGGGGAAACGAGCAGTACTTC	CASSPYPGGGNEQYF
few	TRBJ2-7	TRBD1	TRBV2	TGTGCCAGCAGTGCGGGACAGGGGGTTCGTAACGAGCAGTACTTC	CASSAGQGVRNEQYF
-	TRBJ1-2	TRBD1	TRBV27	TGTGCCAGCAGTTTACAGGGACAGGTAGGGGGCTACACCTTC	CASSLQGQVGGYTF
-	TRBJ1-1	TRBD1	TRBV27	TGTGCCAGCAGTCCGACAGGGGCGGACACTGAAGCTTTCTTT	CASSPTGADTEAFF
-	TRBJ2-7	TRBD2	TRBV6-5	TGTGCCAGCAGTTACGGAGCGGGGGGCGCCAACTACGAGCAGTACTTC	CASSYGAGGANYEQYF
-	TRBJ2-5	-	TRBV27	TGTACCAGCAGTTCCCTCCCGCAGGGATTGGAGACCCAGTACTTC	CTSSSLPQGLETQYF
-	TRBJ2-7	TRBD1	TRBV27	TGTGCCAGCAGTCTCCGGGACAGGGGATACGAGCAGTACTTC	CASSLRDRGYEQYF
few	TRBJ2-7	-	TRBV4-1	TGCGCCAGCAGCCAAATAGGCGGCTCCTACGAGCAGTACTTC	CASSQIGGSYEQYF
-	TRBJ2-7	TRBD2	TRBV11-2	TGTGCCAGCAGCTCCGAGGTAGCGGGGGGTTCCGAGCAGTACTTC	CASSSEVAGGSEQYF
-	TRBJ2-5	-	TRBV27	TGTGCCAGCAGTCCAGCGGCCCGGGGTTTTGAGACCCAGTACTTC	CASSPAARGFETQYF
-	TRBJ2-5	-	TRBV5-6	TGTGCCAGCAGCTTGAGAAGGGCAGAGACCCAGTACTTC	CASSLRRAETQYF
-	TRBJ1-4	TRBD1	TRBV25-1	TGTGCCAGCAGTGGGCAGACAGGGGTTAATGAAAAACTGTTTTTT	CASSGQTGVNEKLFF
-	TRBJ2-3	-	TRBV29-1	TGCAGCGTTGAAGTAAGCCCAGATACGCAGTATTTT	CSVEVSPDTQYF
-	TRBJ2-1	-	TRBV11-2	TGTGCCAGCAGCTCGACCGATGCATATGAGCAGTTCTTC	CASSSTDAYEQFF
-	TRBJ2-7	-	TRBV11-2	TGTGCCAGCAGCTTGGAGGACAGGGAGGGCTACGAGCAGTACTTC	CASSLEDREGYEQYF
-	TRBJ2-2	-	TRBV2	TGTGCCATACAGCCGAACACCGGGGAGCTGTTTTTT	CAIQPNTGELFF
-	TRBJ1-1	-	TRBV15	TGTGCCACCAGCGGGCTAAAGGATCCGAACACTGAAGCTTTCTTT	CATSGLKDPNTEAFF
-	TRBJ1-5	-	TRBV27	TGTGCCAGCAGGTTACAGTATAGCAATCAGCCCCAGCATTTT	CASRLQYSNQPQHF
-	TRBJ2-7	TRBD1	TRBV18	TGTGCCAGCTCACCACCGAGGGGACAGGATTGGGAGCAGTACTTC	CASSPPRGQDWEQYF
-	TRBJ2-7	-	TRBV7-9	TGTGCCAGCAGCGGGGGCGGGCAAGGACATAGATTC	CASSGGGQGHRF
-	TRBJ1-5	-	TRBV27	TGTGCCAGCAGTTTAGGGGCCTACAATCAGCCCCAGCATTTT	CASSLGAYNQPQHF
-	TRBJ2-4	TRBD1	TRBV18	TGTGCCAGCTCACCCGAGACAGGGTTAGGAAACATTCAGTACTTC	CASSPETGLGNIQYF
-	TRBJ1-1	-	TRBV7-8	TGTGCCAGCAGCTTAGGGGCGAAGCTGGGGTGGAACACTGAAGCTTTCTTT	CASSLGAKLGWNTEAFF
few	TRBJ2-7	-	TRBV27	TGTGCCAGCAGTCCGAGTCGGGGGAAAGTATCCTACGAGCAGTACTTC	CASSPSRGKVSYEQYF
-	TRBJ2-1	-	TRBV7-2	TGTGCCAGCAGCCTCCCCGGGTCCACCTACAATGAGCAGTTCTTC	CASSLPGSTYNEQFF
-	TRBJ2-1	-	TRBV13	TGTGCCAGCAGCTTAGCAGTGAACAATGAGCAGTTCTTC	CASSLAVNNEQFF
few	TRBJ2-2	TRBD1	TRBV29-1	TGCAGCGTTGAAGGGGCCGAGACAGGGGCTCGCGCCGGGGAGCTGTTTTTT	CSVEGAETGARAGELFF
-	TRBJ1-1	-	TRBV6-5	TGTGCCAGCACCCTACAACCTGCTGAAGCTTTCTTT	CASTLQPAEAFF
few	TRBJ2-5	TRBD2	TRBV6-5	TGTGCCACGGGACTAGCGGGGGAAGAGACCCAGTACTTC	CATGLAGEETQYF